Listed below are T cell receptor beta chains from one sample, sequenced in a study of lymphopenia after photon versus proton radiotherapy. Data came from immunoSEQ multiplex PCR; TCRdb stores just in-frame clones and leaves some out. The data contain approximately 25,000 clones, roughly 87% of them singletons. The sequences come from peripheral blood, collected from a patient treated with photon-based radiotherapy. All receptors derive from a man aged 45-60 years with gastric cancer. CDR3s include the opening cysteine and the closing phenylalanine or tryptophan. The order of the fields is clone size, V gene, J gene, D gene, CDR3 protein, CDR3 DNA. A D gene is named only where the DNA matches it firmly. Clone size is shown for a subset of rows, as once, few, many or a class of expanded clone.

.,TRBV4-3,TRBJ2-5,TRBD2,CASSQLTGSGGEETQYF,TGCGCCAGCAGCCAATTGACGGGTAGCGGGGGAGAAGAGACCCAGTACTTC
.,TRBV4-1,TRBJ1-5,TRBD1,CASSQRTGEGSNQPQHF,TGCGCCAGCAGCCAAAGGACAGGGGAAGGGAGCAATCAGCCCCAGCATTTT
.,TRBV30,TRBJ1-3,.,CAWRPGPRNTIYF,TGTGCCTGGAGGCCGGGGCCGAGGAACACCATATATTTT
.,TRBV10-1,TRBJ1-1,.,CASSVRGISTEAFF,TGCGCCAGCAGTGTAAGGGGGATTAGCACTGAAGCTTTCTTT
.,TRBV6-1,TRBJ1-2,.,CASERTGTGYTF,TGTGCCAGCGAACGAACAGGGACGGGCTACACCTTC
.,TRBV2,TRBJ2-5,TRBD2,CASSEGASGGPRGTQYF,TGTGCCAGCAGTGAAGGGGCTAGCGGGGGCCCACGGGGGACCCAGTACTTC
.,TRBV18,TRBJ2-7,.,CASSPSESYEQYF,TGTGCCAGCTCACCAAGTGAATCCTACGAGCAGTACTTC
.,TRBV11-2,TRBJ1-3,.,CASSFFGDYGNTIYF,TGTGCCAGCAGCTTTTTTGGGGACTATGGAAACACCATATATTTT
.,TRBV14,TRBJ1-3,.,CASSPPGYSGNTIYF,TGTGCCAGCAGCCCGCCGGGTTACTCTGGAAACACCATATATTTT
.,TRBV6-1,TRBJ1-2,.,CASSESAPLPYGYTF,TGTGCCAGCAGTGAATCTGCCCCCCTTCCCTATGGCTACACCTTC
.,TRBV6-6,TRBJ2-7,.,CASSYRGSSYEQYF,TGTGCCAGCAGTTACCGGGGTAGCTCCTACGAGCAGTACTTC
.,TRBV5-1,TRBJ2-3,TRBD1,CASSPGQRLTDTQYF,TGCGCCAGCAGCCCGGGACAGAGACTCACAGATACGCAGTATTTT
.,TRBV7-6,TRBJ2-5,TRBD2,CASSRTSFQETQYF,TGTGCCAGCAGCCGGACTAGCTTCCAAGAGACCCAGTACTTC
few,TRBV7-7,TRBJ2-7,.,CASSLWKGYEQYF,TGTGCCAGCAGCTTATGGAAGGGATACGAGCAGTACTTC
once,TRBV6-5,TRBJ1-6,.,CASSYSRGEGRSPLHF,TGTGCCAGCAGTTACTCGAGGGGGGAAGGACGATCACCCCTCCACTTT
.,TRBV6-1,TRBJ1-4,TRBD1,CASSVTGGANEKLFF,TGTGCCAGCAGTGTCACAGGGGGGGCTAATGAAAAACTGTTTTTT
.,TRBV7-2,TRBJ1-1,.,CASSVTGFTTEAFF,TGTGCCAGCAGCGTCACAGGGTTTACCACTGAAGCTTTCTTT
.,TRBV6-7,TRBJ2-7,.,CASSYSGKQGSYEQYF,TGTGCCAGCAGTTACTCAGGTAAGCAGGGTAGCTACGAGCAGTACTTC
.,TRBV2,TRBJ2-5,.,CASSEPWGVNKETQYF,TGTGCCAGCAGTGAACCCTGGGGGGTTAATAAAGAGACCCAGTACTTC
.,TRBV5-4,TRBJ2-1,TRBD2,CASSHYVSGGKNEQFF,TGTGCCAGCAGCCATTATGTTAGCGGGGGAAAGAATGAGCAGTTCTTC
.,TRBV6-6,TRBJ2-3,.,CASSPVDTQYF,TGTGCCAGCAGTCCGGTCGATACGCAGTATTTT
.,TRBV5-1,TRBJ1-1,TRBD1,CASSLSRTGGRNTEAFF,TGCGCCAGCAGCTTGTCGAGGACAGGGGGCAGGAACACTGAAGCTTTCTTT
.,TRBV5-4,TRBJ2-2,TRBD1,CASSFNRGRVITGELFF,TGTGCCAGCAGCTTCAACAGGGGGCGGGTTATCACCGGGGAGCTGTTTTTT
.,TRBV7-9,TRBJ2-3,.,CASSLDHYGTDTQYF,TGTGCCAGCAGCTTAGATCACTATGGCACAGATACGCAGTATTTT
.,TRBV29-1,TRBJ2-1,.,CSVAGGYNEQFF,TGCAGCGTTGCTGGCGGATACAATGAGCAGTTCTTC
.,TRBV27,TRBJ2-6,.,CASIGLSSGANVLTF,TGTGCCAGCATAGGACTTAGCTCTGGGGCCAACGTCCTGACTTTC
.,TRBV27,TRBJ2-7,.,CASSPGGTPTYEQYF,TGTGCCAGCAGTCCCGGGGGGACACCGACCTACGAGCAGTACTTC
.,TRBV29-1,TRBJ2-5,TRBD1,CSAGDRGLLETQYF,TGCAGCGCTGGGGACAGGGGGCTTTTGGAGACCCAGTACTTC
.,TRBV9,TRBJ1-2,.,CASSVAETGSYYGYTF,TGTGCCAGCAGCGTGGCCGAGACAGGTTCATACTATGGCTACACCTTC
medium-sized,TRBV4-3,TRBJ2-7,.,CASSPAGTYEQYF,TGCGCCAGCAGCCCGGCGGGGACCTACGAGCAGTACTTC
.,TRBV11-2,TRBJ2-7,.,CASSLELQGGYEQYF,TGTGCCAGCAGCTTAGAGCTACAGGGCGGCTACGAGCAGTACTTC
once,TRBV13,TRBJ2-7,.,CASSLLGSSYEQYF,TGTGCCAGCAGCTTACTTGGGAGCTCCTACGAGCAGTACTTC
.,TRBV7-9,TRBJ1-2,.,CASSSPGPQGGYTF,TGTGCCAGCAGCTCTCCGGGGCCACAGGGAGGCTACACCTTC
.,TRBV2,TRBJ2-1,.,CASNLRGGNEQFF,TGTGCCAGCAACCTGAGGGGAGGCAATGAGCAGTTCTTC
.,TRBV19,TRBJ1-1,TRBD1,CASSDRGNTEAFF,TGTGCCAGTAGTGACAGGGGGAACACTGAAGCTTTCTTT
.,TRBV11-2,TRBJ1-4,.,CASSLVQGLGEKLFF,TGTGCCAGCAGCTTAGTACAGGGCCTGGGTGAAAAACTGTTTTTT
.,TRBV9,TRBJ1-1,.,CASSASDTEAFF,TGTGCCAGCAGCGCATCGGACACTGAAGCTTTCTTT
.,TRBV19,TRBJ2-3,.,CASMGLSTDTQYF,TGTGCCAGTATGGGGTTAAGCACAGATACGCAGTATTTT
.,TRBV6-6,TRBJ1-3,.,CASSPRGSNTIYF,TGTGCCAGCAGTCCCCGGGGGTCAAACACCATATATTTT
.,TRBV7-6,TRBJ2-3,.,CASSSAGGIRFSDTQYF,TGTGCCAGCAGTTCAGCTGGAGGCATCCGATTCTCAGATACGCAGTATTTT
.,TRBV6-4,TRBJ2-6,.,CASSENSAGSTGANVLTF,TGTGCCAGCAGTGAAAATTCGGCAGGGTCAACTGGGGCCAACGTCCTGACTTTC
once,TRBV12-5,TRBJ2-2,.,CASGLPLGGGGELFF,TGTGCTAGTGGTTTGCCCCTTGGTGGTGGCGGGGAGCTGTTTTTT
few,TRBV19,TRBJ1-5,.,CASSTAGAQHF,TGTGCCAGTAGTACGGCGGGGGCCCAGCATTTT
.,TRBV5-1,TRBJ2-3,TRBD1,CASSFQTGAVDTQYF,TGCGCCAGCAGCTTTCAGACAGGGGCTGTGGATACGCAGTATTTT
few,TRBV4-1,TRBJ1-6,.,CASSRAGFAGPAALHF,TGCGCCAGCAGCCGTGCGGGGTTCGCAGGCCCAGCCGCCCTCCACTTT
.,TRBV7-8,TRBJ2-3,.,CASSPDTDTQYF,TGTGCCAGCAGCCCTGACACAGATACGCAGTATTTT
.,TRBV11-3,TRBJ2-2,.,CASSLDNRDTGELFF,TGTGCCAGCAGCTTAGACAACAGGGACACCGGGGAGCTGTTTTTT
once,TRBV5-4,TRBJ2-3,.,CASSLDYTSTDTQYF,TGTGCCAGCAGCTTAGACTACACTAGCACAGATACGCAGTATTTT
.,TRBV7-8,TRBJ2-7,TRBD2,CASSPGAIAGDALGEQYF,TGTGCCAGCAGCCCCGGGGCTATAGCGGGGGATGCCCTCGGAGAGCAGTACTTC
.,TRBV5-1,TRBJ2-3,.,CASSLVQITDTQYF,TGCGCCAGCAGCTTGGTACAGATCACAGATACGCAGTATTTT
.,TRBV5-6,TRBJ1-6,.,CASSPERSSYNSPLHF,TGTGCCAGCAGCCCCGAACGGAGCTCCTATAATTCACCCCTCCACTTT
.,TRBV2,TRBJ2-2,.,CASSRFLGELFF,TGTGCCAGCAGTAGATTCCTGGGGGAGCTGTTTTTT
.,TRBV11-2,TRBJ2-2,.,CASSYGTGTGELFF,TGTGCCAGCAGTTATGGGACGGGGACCGGGGAGCTGTTTTTT
.,TRBV25-1,TRBJ2-1,TRBD2,CASSEGSGRVGRLNEQFF,TGTGCCAGCAGTGAGGGATCGGGGAGGGTTGGACGTTTGAATGAGCAGTTCTTC
.,TRBV19,TRBJ1-4,TRBD1,CASSSTGTVRVTNEKLFF,TGTGCCAGTAGTTCAACCGGGACAGTAAGAGTAACGAATGAAAAACTGTTTTTT
.,TRBV4-2,TRBJ1-6,TRBD1,CASSTRTGASPLHF,TGTGCCAGCAGCACCCGGACAGGGGCCTCACCCCTCCACTTT
.,TRBV11-2,TRBJ2-1,TRBD2,CASSSRLAGGYEQFF,TGTGCCAGCAGCTCCAGACTAGCGGGGGGGTATGAGCAGTTCTTC
.,TRBV7-9,TRBJ2-5,.,CASSRRRGEQETQYF,TGTGCCAGCAGCCGCCGACGGGGAGAGCAAGAGACCCAGTACTTC
.,TRBV7-9,TRBJ2-2,.,CASGGQAGELFF,TGTGCCAGCGGGGGGCAGGCCGGGGAGCTGTTTTTT